Reported below is one T cell receptor (beta chain). The sample originates from a study of T cell repertoires in cytomegalovirus infection. Each CDR3 protein gets one entry after TCRdb re-called the reads with MiXCR. The sample contains roughly 320,000 distinct CDR3 sequences, around 9.6% of which appear only once. The germline CDR1 and CDR2 sequences are SQVTM and ANQGSEA. V gave up 6 bases and J gave up 6 bases; unmatched junction bases: 13. This CDR3 has 15 residues. This TCR derives from a human donor in good health (CMV status not recorded). Some clones in this sample may be carry-over from other donors' samples. V is TRBV29-1 and J is TRBJ1-4, with 7 bases lining up with TRBD1. Sequenced sample: PBMCs. The CDR3 DNA is TGCAGCGTCCGAAAAGGACAGGTGGGGGATGAAAAACTGTTTTTT. The encoded protein is CSVRKGQVGDEKLFF.